This T cell receptor (beta chain) stems from a study of shared clonotypes between healthy human individuals (dated by TCRdb to between 2020 and 2021). Notes on the research overall: A few men and two women, aged 18 to 49 years, made up the cohort. Per donor, three plates each were used for CD4 naive and CD4 memory, two for CD8 naive, and one for CD8 memory. Blood TCR repertoires of about five healthy adults were deeply sequenced to estimate repertoire size and the extent of clonotype sharing between individuals. To increase sequencing depth and limit assay-specific biases, TCR repertoire library preparation and sequencing were carried out by different laboratories using diverse techniques. Each donor's leukapheresis produced roughly between about 0.8 and 10 billion PBMCs. The paper as a whole reports these results and caveats: Clonotypes shared by all four sorted-subset donors showed higher generation probabilities than non-shared clonotypes. Pairwise subsampling indicated that sequencing depth was expected to affect the degree of clonotype sharing among donors. Roughly 5.2% of naive CD4, roughly 3.6% of naive CD8, approximately 2% of memory CD4, and 0.35% to 0.4% of memory CD8 clonotypes were shared across several donors. Rarefaction of sorted-subset datasets indicated incomplete sequencing despite the large sequencing depth. Sampling was restricted to blood, and TCR repertoires in tissue are likely to differ from TCR repertoires in blood. Larger estimated clonotype richness was generally found for naive subsets than for memory subsets. Because the study included a small number of donors, the genetic and exposure-history diversity represented was limited.

CD8 naive samples consisted of CD45RO-negative cells that were positively selected for CCR7, yielding a CD45RA+CCR7+ population without TemRA cells. Healthy HIV-negative adults with no recently reported acute infections or vaccinations were included as donors. Every donor was a Caucasian adult residing in Nashville, Tennessee, USA. Blood was obtained by leukapheresis, after which PBMCs were separated by Ficoll-Histopaque density gradient centrifugation and cryopreserved in liquid nitrogen vapor phase. Analytical flow cytometry was used to check the purity and quantity of every magnetically sorted T cell population. Each sorted fraction had its genomic DNA isolated and then quantified by UV absorbance on a Nanodrop 2000c. Using the deep immunoSEQ assay, TCR CDR3 regions were amplified from genomic DNA by multiplex PCR. Genomic DNA extracted from each cell subset was distributed evenly over all wells of several immunoSEQ 96-well plates, and each plate served as one replicate. For sorted subsets, each replicate PCR was loaded with 200 ng genomic DNA, equivalent to roughly 30,000 T cell genomes. Purified libraries were measured with a Qubit 3.0 fluorometer, size-checked on a Bioanalyzer 2100, and measured again with the KAPA Library Quantification kit. Every immunoSEQ 96-well plate was sequenced on a dedicated single-read 150-cycle Illumina NextSeq 550 flow cell. Processing in the source paper ran as follows. Because the immunoSEQ output included only junctional sequences and no quality scores, the filtering could not be the same as the filtering used for full-length reads. Sequences were annotated with PyIR, a Python wrapper for IgBLAST v1.9, using IMGT germline references to assign V/J genes and CDR3. Any read was removed if the V/J assignment was weak (E-value above 1e-6), the CDR3 was missing, or the read contained stop codons, out-of-frame junctions, or ambiguous translated residues. A V3J clonotype was defined by an identical inferred V gene, J gene, and CDR3 amino acid sequence. Percentage overlap between repertoires was calculated by dividing the number of shared unique clonotypes by the size of the smaller repertoire. Richness of each repertoire was evaluated using RTK rarefaction, the Chao1 estimator, and Recon v2.1 estimates of unobserved clonotypes. Generation probabilities for all TCRbeta clonotypes obtained by the gDNA method from several donors were computed using OLGA. In its TCRdb copy, this immuneACCESS table keeps in-frame sequences only and misses some clones. Where compared with another copy, unresolved V genes explain less than half of these, and the others have no known cause. Clone size and the V and J calls come from that table; the DNA yielded D and trimming. In all, the sample holds nearly 2 million clones, and about 95% of those were seen once. The top ten constitute less than 1.5% of the sample.

About this clone: The target of this receptor is not known. No much larger clonotype is one base removed from it; base qualities were not supplied.

Sequences SGHDT (CDR1) and YYEEEE (CDR2) are obtained from the germline V gene. The V end loses 2 bases and the J end loses 0 bases, and a stretch of 8 bases separates them. Including cysteine and phenylalanine, the CDR3 has 14 amino acids. The sequence is cut down to CDR3 DNA, 42 bases in frame from base 1. Here the chain combines TRBV5-6 and TRBJ1-1; the D gene identity is not certain. The sequence was obtained from a man between 18 and 29 years old in good health. The sample was naive CD8+ T cells sorted from blood. Explained via the paper, the cell subset or site label denotes: CD45RA+CCR7+. In nucleotides, the sequence is TGTGCCAGCAGCTTACGGCAGCTGAACACTGAAGCTTTCTTT. Its protein reads: CASSLRQLNTEAFF.